This passage covers 14 T cell receptor beta chains from one sample sequenced in a study of blood T cell repertoires in COVID-19. Only in-frame clones appear in the TCRdb table, and some are missing; sequencing was by immunoSEQ multiplex PCR. This repertoire shows a few hundred thousand clones, 86% found once; its top ten account for roughly 4%. The sequenced material came from peripheral blood. The source is a young man with active or convalescent COVID-19.

This clone occurred a few times. Other DNA sequences in this sample translate to the same CDR3. The chain links TRBV12-5 to TRBJ1-5, with D possibly being TRBD1 (5 bases). This CDR3 is 15 amino acids long. Germline V gene sequence: CDR1 LGHNT, CDR2 FRNRAP. Trimming took 5 bases from V and 1 from J, leaving 12 bases between them. CDR3 sequence: CASGLQGLSNQPQHF. The CDR3 coding sequence is TGTGCTAGTGGTCTCCAGGGATTAAGCAATCAGCCCCAGCATTTT.

The chain joins TRBV28 to TRBJ1-3, with D unclear. Trimming pared 8 bases from V and 0 bases from J, leaving 11 bases between. The V gene's germline CDR1 is MDHEN and CDR2 SYDVKM. This CDR3 spans 14 amino acids. The CDR3 is CASQRSLSGNTIYF. CDR3 nucleotides: TGTGCCAGCCAGCGGTCCCTCTCTGGAAACACCATATATTTT.

The rearrangement joins TRBV20-1 to TRBJ2-7, with TRBD2 as a possible D gene (6 bases). CDR1 DFQATT and CDR2 SNEGSKA come from the germline V gene (reference sequence). The CDR3 sequence is 16 residues long. Trimming pared 3 bases from V and 1 base from J, leaving 19 bases between. This CDR3 is CSASSGGSRPSYEQYF. The DNA for the CDR3 is TGCAGTGCTAGTTCCGGGGGAAGTCGGCCGTCCTACGAGCAGTACTTC.

In its sample, this clone was seen a few times. The gene calls are TRBV3-1 (or the pseudogene TRBV3-2) and TRBJ2-7; 7 bases map to TRBD1. The J segment lost 4 bases and the V segment lost 6 bases, leaving 9 bases of the junction unmatched. Looked up from germline, CDR1 is LGHDT and CDR2 is YNNKEL (reference sequence). The CDR3 sequence is 14 residues long. The CDR3 sequence: CASRGRDRVYEQYF. In DNA form, the CDR3 reads TGTGCCAGCAGGGGTCGTGACAGGGTTTACGAGCAGTACTTC.

This sequence joins TRBV19 and TRBJ1-1, with D maybe TRBD1 (5 bases). Per germline, CDR1 LNHDA and CDR2 SQIVND (reference sequence). CDR3 size: 12 residues. Trimming removed 5 bases from V and 5 bases from J, with 9 bases in between. Here the CDR3 DNA reads TGTGCCAGTAGTTCCGGGGGTACTGAAGCTTTCTTT. Residues: CASSSGGTEAFF.

Remarks on this clone: A read error may account for a junction end that differs from germline. This chain connects TRBV2 to TRBJ2-1; TRBD2 matches at 8 bases. The CDR3 is made up of 14 amino acids. Germline-derived CDR1 and CDR2 are SNHLY and FYNNEI. The CDR3 DNA reads as TGTGCCGCGCACGAGGGACTAGGCATTAATGAGCGGTTCTTC. Translation gives CAAHEGLGINERFF.

The rearrangement uses TRBV6-1 and TRBJ1-3, with D unclear. Germline V CDR1 and CDR2: MNHNS, SASEGT. The CDR3 has 16 residues. Trimming removed 1 base from V and 0 bases from J, with 10 bases in between. The CDR3 DNA is TGTGCCAGCAGTGAAGTGATGGGAGTCTCTGGAAACACCATATATTTT. This gives the protein CASSEVMGVSGNTIYF.

The CDR3 here is CAIRSGARDGYTF. CDR3 nucleotide sequence: TGTGCCATCCGATCAGGGGCCCGGGATGGCTACACCTTC. The V and J genes are TRBV12-3 or TRBV12-4 and TRBJ1-2; D is perhaps TRBD1 (6 bases). There are 13 residues in the CDR3. V was shortened by 10 bases and J by 6 bases, with 18 bases between the two germline ends.

This clone was seen only a few times. The rearrangement joins TRBV30 to TRBJ1-1, with 12 bases lining up with TRBD1. The germline V gene has CDR1 GTSNPN and CDR2 SVGIG (reference sequence). The CDR3 is made up of 15 amino acids. CDR3 amino acids: CAGTGGLYPSTEAFF. CDR3 coding DNA: TGTGCGGGGACAGGGGGCCTTTACCCCAGCACTGAAGCTTTCTTT.

The chain combines TRBV6-5 with TRBJ1-2; possibly TRBD1 for D (5 bases). There are 13 residues in the CDR3. V was trimmed by 0 bases and J by 4 bases, leaving 6 bases between them. Germline-derived CDR1 and CDR2 are MNHEY and SVGAGI. The DNA of the CDR3 is TGTGCCAGCAGTTACTCAGGGGCCTATGGCTACACCTTC. Translation gives CASSYSGAYGYTF.

The V call is TRBV7-9, the J call TRBJ1-1, with unresolved D. Trimming cost V 5 bases and J 2 bases, with 9 bases left between them. The CDR3 covers 13 residues. Per germline, CDR1 SEHNR and CDR2 FQNEAQ (reference sequence). The chain's CDR3 is CASSPEDNTEAFF. The CDR3, as DNA: TGTGCCAGCAGCCCGGAGGATAACACTGAAGCTTTCTTT.

The CDR3: CASTLTTDRAGANVLTF. CDR3 nucleotide sequence: TGTGCCAGCACCCTCACGACAGACAGGGCTGGGGCCAACGTCCTGACTTTC. J is TRBJ2-6 and V is TRBV4-2; 7 positions match TRBD1. V dropped 7 bases and J dropped 2; count of bases not matched to a gene: 11. Germline CDR1 and CDR2: LGHNA and YNFKEQ. This CDR3 has 17 residues.

V usage is TRBV6-5 and J usage is TRBJ2-4, with 10 nucleotides matching TRBD2. Germline CDR1 and CDR2: MNHEY and SVGAGI. Trimming at V came to 8 bases and at J to 2 bases, leaving 6 bases not matched to a gene. This CDR3 contains 15 residues. CDR3 nucleotides: TGTGCCAGCGAGCTAGCGGGGGTGTCCAAAAACATTCAGTACTTC. Translated, it gives CASELAGVSKNIQYF.

The chain combines TRBV4-2 with TRBJ2-3; a weak D match, TRBD2 (6 bases). Germline values: CDR1 LGHNA, CDR2 YNFKEQ. V shed 4 bases and J shed 0 bases, with 14 bases lying between them. The CDR3 totals 16 residues. The CDR3 loop reads CASSPPGALSTDTQYF. The CDR3 DNA reads as TGTGCCAGCAGCCCGCCGGGAGCCCTCAGCACAGATACGCAGTATTTT.